Below are 23 T cell receptor beta chains sequenced from a single sample in a study of T cell responses to AZD1222 COVID-19 vaccine. Using immunoSEQ multiplex PCR, the repertoire was profiled, and TCRdb retains in-frame clones only, with some absent. This table has roughly 180,000 clones, roughly 94% appearing once. The sequencing used peripheral blood, collected on day 0 of AZD1222 vaccination. These receptors were taken from an adult in good health.

The chain joins TRBV28 to TRBJ2-7; D might be TRBD2 (5 bases). The CDR3 consists of 13 residues. Germline assignment: CDR1 MDHEN and CDR2 SYDVKM. Trimming removed 5 bases from V and 7 bases from J, with 15 bases in between. The CDR3 nucleotides are TGTGCCAGCAGTGGGAGCCCCTTGGGGGAGCAGTACTTC. It is translated as CASSGSPLGEQYF.

The chain has TRBV6-4 and TRBJ1-6; TRBD1 matches 7 bases. With V trimmed by 5 bases and J by 7 bases, 14 bases remained unmatched. Germline V lookup: CDR1 MRHNA, CDR2 SNTAGT. The length of the CDR3 is 17 residues. CDR3 in amino acids: CASSYTIKGGANSPLHF. CDR3 coding DNA: TGTGCCAGCAGTTACACAATTAAAGGGGGCGCGAATTCACCCCTCCACTTT.

The chain links TRBV7-7 to TRBJ2-5, with D maybe TRBD1 (7 bases). CDR1 and CDR2 (germline): SSHAT, FNYEAQ (reference sequence). This CDR3 region has 15 residues. V was pared by 3 bases and J by 7 bases, with 18 bases between. The CDR3 is CASSFRRGAVRTQYF. The DNA of the CDR3 is TGTGCCAGCAGCTTCCGCAGGGGGGCCGTCCGGACCCAGTACTTC. Full variable domain (rest looked up from reference TRBV7-7 and TRBJ2-5): GAGVSQSPRYKVTKRGQDVTLRCDPISSHATLYWYQQALGQGPEFLTYFNYEAQPDKSGLPSDRFSAERPEGSISTLTIQRTEQRDSAMYRCASSFRRGAVRTQYFGPGTRLLVL.

The rearrangement uses TRBV19 and TRBJ1-6; D is unresolved. The V gene lost 3 bases and the J gene lost 10 bases, with 13 bases spanning the gap. Germline assignment: CDR1 LNHDA and CDR2 SQIVND (reference sequence). There are 14 residues in the CDR3. CDR3 in DNA: TGTGCCAGTAGTATGGTTGAGCCGGGATCACCCCTCCACTTT. Protein sequence: CASSMVEPGSPLHF.

The V call is TRBV6-5, the J call TRBJ1-6; D is unclear. In germline, CDR1 is MNHEY, CDR2 SVGAGI. The CDR3 spans 12 residues. V dropped 1 base and J dropped 7 bases, with 2 bases sitting between them. This chain's CDR3 is CASSYLNSPLHF. CDR3 bases: TGTGCCAGCAGTTACTTAAATTCACCCCTCCACTTT.

Turning to this clone: Distinct nucleotide sequences in the sample also encode this CDR3. The V call is TRBV5-1, the J call TRBJ2-1, with 8 bases fitting TRBD2. V shed 4 bases and J 8 bases; nucleotides not matched to a gene: 2. CDR1 is SGHRS, CDR2 YFSETQ, per germline. The CDR3 has 12 amino acids. The CDR3 region is CASSREGDEQFF. The CDR3 DNA sequence: TGCGCCAGCAGCCGGGAGGGGGATGAGCAGTTCTTC. The whole variable domain, filled in from reference TRBV5-1 and TRBJ2-1, reads KAGVTQTPRYLIKTRGQQVTLSCSPISGHRSVSWYQQTPGQGLQFLFEYFSETQRNKGNFPGRFSGRQFSNSRSEMNVSTLELGDSALYLCASSREGDEQFFGPGTRLTVL.

The chain links TRBV10-1 to TRBJ2-2, with D unresolved. CDR1 is WNHNN, CDR2 SYGVQD, per germline (reference sequence). The CDR3 runs 14 residues. V lost 0 bases and J lost 4, with 6 bases in between. In nucleotides, the CDR3 is TGCGCCAGCAGTGAGTCTGGCGGCACCGGGGAGCTGTTTTTT. Its protein is CASSESGGTGELFF.

For the CDR3, the DNA is TGTGCCAGCAGCCAAGCGGAGGGCACAACTAATGAAAAACTGTTTTTT. Protein sequence: CASSQAEGTTNEKLFF. V and J are TRBV3-1 (or the pseudogene TRBV3-2) and TRBJ1-4; the D is unclear. The germline CDR1 and CDR2 sequences are LGHDT and YNNKEL (reference sequence). With 1 base removed from V and 0 bases from J, the gap between germline ends came to 9 bases. The CDR3 spans 16 residues.

In this sample, this clone turned up once. The chain couples TRBV5-1 to TRBJ2-2, with D unclear. CDR1 and CDR2 from the germline V gene are SGHRS and YFSETQ. The V gene lost 4 bases and the J gene lost 7 bases, with 17 bases spanning the gap. This CDR3 contains 15 residues. CDR3 nucleotides: TGCGCCAGCAGCGGCATGACTGTACTTGGCGGGGAGCTGTTTTTT. It specifies CASSGMTVLGGELFF.

This chain connects TRBV19 to TRBJ2-7, with D perhaps matching TRBD2 (5 bases). With 5 bases removed from V and 6 bases from J, the gap between germline ends came to 17 bases. CDR1 LNHDA and CDR2 SQIVND come from the germline V gene (reference sequence). The CDR3 has 14 amino acids. DNA for the CDR3: TGTGCCAGTAGTGGTTACTCAAGCGGTACCGAGCAGTACTTC. It codes for CASSGYSSGTEQYF.

The V and J genes are TRBV13 and TRBJ1-6; 9 bases are shared with TRBD1. Trimming at V came to 7 bases and at J to 7 bases, leaving 17 bases not matched to a gene. CDR3 size: 18 residues. Germline CDR1 PRHDT, CDR2 FYEKMQ (reference sequence). The CDR3 here is CASKQQGATPLLNSPLHF. CDR3 DNA: TGTGCCAGCAAACAACAGGGGGCCACACCTTTATTAAATTCACCCCTCCACTTT.

The chain is built from TRBV15 and TRBJ2-7, with TRBD1 matching over 7 bases. This CDR3 spans 14 amino acids. Germline trimming cut 5 bases from V and 2 bases from J; bases unmatched to any gene: 6. CDR1 and CDR2 (germline): LNHNV, YYDKDF (reference sequence). CDR3 protein: CATSSPGQPYEQYF. CDR3 bases: TGTGCCACCAGCTCCCCGGGACAGCCCTACGAGCAGTACTTC.

The rearrangement links TRBV29-1 to TRBJ2-5, with D perhaps TRBD1 (6 bases). This CDR3 comprises 12 residues. V was trimmed by 6 bases and J by 5 bases, leaving 13 bases between them. The germline CDR1 and CDR2 sequences are SQVTM and ANQGSEA. DNA for the CDR3: TGCAGCGTAGCACAGGGCCGGGAGACCCAGTACTTC. This gives the protein CSVAQGRETQYF.

The rearrangement joins TRBV5-1 to TRBJ2-5; D is unclear. The germline V gene has CDR1 SGHRS and CDR2 YFSETQ. This CDR3 has 13 residues. The V end was cut by 1 base, the J end by 2 bases, with 6 bases between. For the CDR3, the DNA is TGCGCCAGCAGCTTGAACGGGCAAGAGACCCAGTACTTC. It translates to CASSLNGQETQYF.

The chain carries TRBV15 and TRBJ2-7, with D possibly TRBD2 on 6 matching bases. Trimming cost V 0 bases and J 5 bases, with 14 bases left between them. Germline assignment: CDR1 LNHNV and CDR2 YYDKDF (reference sequence). The CDR3 covers 15 residues. Here the CDR3 reads CATSRDWSGGNEQYF. The CDR3 nucleotides read TGTGCCACCAGCAGAGATTGGAGCGGAGGGAACGAGCAGTACTTC.

On this clone itself: The DNA is left out, because the CDR3 cannot be placed on it with certainty; the CDR3 is given as TCRdb lists it. This chain connects TRBV28 to TRBJ2-2; the table gives TRBD1 as D, unverified against the DNA. Germline V CDR1 and CDR2: MDHEN, SYDVKM. Ends included, the CDR3 has 17 residues. The CDR3 region is CASEQFFGQANTGELFF.

V and J are TRBV6-5 and TRBJ2-7, with 7 bases aligning to TRBD2. The V and J ends lost 10 bases and 3 bases, in that order; junction bases with no gene match: 12. This CDR3 has 14 residues. CDR1 is MNHEY and CDR2 is SVGAGI in the germline V gene. Here the CDR3 DNA reads TGTGCCACCTACTCAAACGGACTAGGCTACGAGCAGTACTTC. Its protein product is CATYSNGLGYEQYF.

CDR3 loop: CASSLEGTNLGNTIYF. The DNA for the CDR3 is TGTGCCAGCAGCTTAGAGGGGACAAACCTCGGAAACACCATATATTTT. The chain is built from TRBV7-2 and TRBJ1-3, with D perhaps TRBD1 (6 bases). The germline V gene has CDR1 SGHTA and CDR2 FQGNSA. The CDR3 is made up of 16 amino acids. V dropped 1 base and J dropped 4 bases, with 14 bases sitting between them.

The rearrangement links TRBV19 to TRBJ1-5; D not resolved. Germline values: CDR1 LNHDA, CDR2 SQIVND (reference sequence). This CDR3 has 13 residues. V lost 3 bases and J lost 5, with 8 bases in between. The CDR3 protein is CASSIGRHQPQHF. The DNA of the CDR3 is TGTGCCAGTAGTATTGGCCGCCATCAGCCCCAGCATTTT.

The chain carries TRBV27 and TRBJ1-1; no firm D call. Germline V lookup: CDR1 MNHEY, CDR2 SMNVEV (reference sequence). The V and J ends lost 6 bases and 5 bases respectively, with 19 bases between them. This CDR3 is built from 15 residues. This CDR3 is CASSPLTGKRTEAFF. The CDR3 coding sequence is TGTGCCAGCAGCCCCTTGACTGGCAAGAGGACTGAAGCTTTCTTT.

The CDR3 here is CASSLGSGRHNEQFF. The CDR3 bases are TGTGCCAGCAGCCTCGGGAGCGGGAGACATAATGAGCAGTTCTTC. The J gene is TRBJ2-1, the V gene TRBV14; 8 bases align to TRBD2. Losses at the gene ends were 4 bases for V and 7 bases for J; bases not matched to a gene: 9. In germline, CDR1 is SGHDN, CDR2 FVKESK. The CDR3 contains 15 residues.

The chain is built from TRBV9 and TRBJ2-7, with 8 bases identical to TRBD2. The germline gives CDR1 SGDLS, CDR2 YYNGEE. J was trimmed by 2 bases and V by 0 bases; bases with no gene match: 4. This CDR3 has 15 residues. The CDR3 DNA follows: TGTGCCAGCAGCGTAGAAACTAGCGGCCCCTACGAGCAGTACTTC. Protein sequence: CASSVETSGPYEQYF.

This clone occurred once. This rearrangement joins TRBV5-4 to TRBJ2-7; 9 nucleotides match TRBD1. Germline V lookup: CDR1 SGHNT, CDR2 YYREEE (reference sequence). V trimming: 4 bases; J trimming: 2 bases; junction bases outside the gene matches: 7. The CDR3 is made up of 15 amino acids. The CDR3 reads CASSHRDRVTYEQYF. CDR3 DNA: TGTGCCAGCAGCCACCGGGACAGGGTAACCTACGAGCAGTACTTC.